A selection of T cell receptor beta chains follows, all from one sample in a study of blood T cell repertoires in COVID-19. Some clones are missing from TCRdb's copy, which holds only in-frame ones; the method was immunoSEQ multiplex PCR. The data hold 250,000 to 350,000 clones, with approximately 87% observed a single time. Sequencing was done on a sample of peripheral blood. The receptor source for this set is a woman in her 50s who had recovered from COVID-19. Each CDR3 is given with its conserved first and last residue. The D gene is left open where the match is weak. Expanded clones are given a class, and other clones once, few, many or no size at all.

cdr3_nt cdr3_aa d_call clone_size j_call v_call
TGTGCCAGCAGCGCCACCAACACAGAGTCGGCTGAAGCTTTCTTT CASSATNTESAEAFF NA NA TRBJ1-1 TRBV9
TGTGCCAGTAGTACCAGGGTAGTAGGCAGCGAAGCTTTCTTT CASSTRVVGSEAFF NA NA TRBJ1-1 TRBV19
TGTGCCAGCAGCACCTCCGGTGGAGAGACCCAGTACTTC CASSTSGGETQYF NA NA TRBJ2-5 TRBV7-2
TGTGCCACCAGCAGGGGGGACAGGGGGGTCTACAATGAGCAGTTCTTC CATSRGDRGVYNEQFF TRBD1 NA TRBJ2-1 TRBV15
TGCGCCAGCAGCTCGTGGGAGGCGGTCTCTGGAAACACCATATATTTT CASSSWEAVSGNTIYF NA NA TRBJ1-3 TRBV5-1
TGCGCCAGCAGCTTTCTAGCGGGGGGATACCAAGAGACCCAGTACTTC CASSFLAGGYQETQYF TRBD2 NA TRBJ2-5 TRBV5-1
TGTGCCAGTAAAAATTGGGGCAGGGACACTGAAGCTTTCTTT CASKNWGRDTEAFF NA NA TRBJ1-1 TRBV19
TGTGCCAGCAGCGTGGGGACAGGGGAAACCGGGGAGCTGTTTTTT CASSVGTGETGELFF TRBD1 NA TRBJ2-2 TRBV9
TGTGCCAGCCTAGGGAGACAGCCCCAGCATTTT CASLGRQPQHF NA NA TRBJ1-5 TRBV28
TGTGCCTGGAGTGTTCTAAGCGGGAGGGATACGCAGTATTTT CAWSVLSGRDTQYF TRBD2 NA TRBJ2-3 TRBV30
TGTGCCAGCAGTTTAGTGGCCCTCTCCTACGAGCAGTACTTC CASSLVALSYEQYF NA once TRBJ2-7 TRBV28
TGTGCCAGCAGTCCACAGGGCAACGGTCAGCCCCAGCATTTT CASSPQGNGQPQHF NA NA TRBJ1-5 TRBV7-9
TGTGCCAGCAGCTTATGGAGGAAGAACACTGAAGCTTTCTTT CASSLWRKNTEAFF NA NA TRBJ1-1 TRBV7-8
TGTGCCTGGAACCGCAGGGGTAATCAGCCCCAGCATTTT CAWNRRGNQPQHF NA NA TRBJ1-5 TRBV30
TGTGCCTTGGACAGGGGAGTCCACGAGCAGTACTTC CALDRGVHEQYF TRBD1 NA TRBJ2-7 TRBV30
TGTGCCAGCAGGTCCATCAATCAGCCCCAGCATTTT CASRSINQPQHF NA NA TRBJ1-5 TRBV28
TGTGCCAGCTGTACAGCCAGCTCCTATAATTCACCCCTCCACTTT CASCTASSYNSPLHF NA NA TRBJ1-6 TRBV28
TGTGCCAGTAGTAATGGGGGCCTTGACACTGAAGCTTTCTTT CASSNGGLDTEAFF NA once TRBJ1-1 TRBV19
TGTGCCAGCAGCTTACGAGCCTACGAGCAGTACTTC CASSLRAYEQYF NA NA TRBJ2-7 TRBV7-2
TGTGCCAGTAGTACTGTCGCAGGGGGCGAAATTACGTTCTTC CASSTVAGGEITFF TRBD1 once TRBJ2-1 TRBV19
TGCGCCAGCAGCTTGGGAGTCCCGGGTTACGAGCAGTACTTC CASSLGVPGYEQYF NA NA TRBJ2-7 TRBV5-1
TGTGCCAGCAGCCACTTGGCGAGGGACACTGAAGCTTTCTTT CASSHLARDTEAFF NA NA TRBJ1-1 TRBV7-2
TGCGCCAGCAGCTTGGTTGGACTAGCGGGGGCCCTCACCGGGGAGCTGTTTTTT CASSLVGLAGALTGELFF TRBD2 NA TRBJ2-2 TRBV5-1
TGTGCCAGCAGCCCCCGGTCAGGATTCGCTGGAAACACCATATATTTT CASSPRSGFAGNTIYF NA NA TRBJ1-3 TRBV11-2
TGTGCCAGCAGCCCGGGACAGGATAATTTTGAGCAGTTCTTC CASSPGQDNFEQFF TRBD1 NA TRBJ2-1 TRBV9
TGTGCCAGCCGCCACGGGGGGACTAGCTACGAGCAGTACTTC CASRHGGTSYEQYF TRBD2 NA TRBJ2-7 TRBV5-5
TGTGCCAGCAGCTTTCAGGGGGCAACTAATGAAAAACTGTTTTTT CASSFQGATNEKLFF TRBD1 NA TRBJ1-4 TRBV6-5
TGTGCCAGCAGCCCCCTTCAGGGGTATCAGCCCCAGCATTTT CASSPLQGYQPQHF NA few TRBJ1-5 TRBV7-9
TGTGCCAGCAGTCATACAGGGGTCGAAAAACTGTTTTTT CASSHTGVEKLFF TRBD1 NA TRBJ1-4 TRBV28
TGTGCCACCACTCCAAGGGTACAGGGGCCCTACGAGCAGTACTTC CATTPRVQGPYEQYF TRBD1 NA TRBJ2-7 TRBV6-6
TGTGCCAGCAGCGCGGAGCCTAGAATGAACACTGAAGCTTTCTTT CASSAEPRMNTEAFF NA once TRBJ1-1 TRBV9
TGTGCCAGTAGTATGGGGCGGGGGTTACACACCGGGGAGCTGTTTTTT CASSMGRGLHTGELFF TRBD2 NA TRBJ2-2 TRBV19
TGCGCCAGCAGCCAACCGAGTGGGAGCGAGACCCAGTACTTC CASSQPSGSETQYF NA NA TRBJ2-5 TRBV4-1
TGCAGCGTTGATGCAGCGGGAGCCTCCGAGCAGTTCTTC CSVDAAGASEQFF TRBD2 NA TRBJ2-1 TRBV29-1
TGTGCCAGCAGTTTATCGGGGCCAAGCTCCTACGAGCAGTACTTC CASSLSGPSSYEQYF NA NA TRBJ2-7 TRBV27
TGTGCCAGCAACACAGGGGGGGGGAGAGACGAGCAGTACTTC CASNTGGGRDEQYF NA NA TRBJ2-7 TRBV28
TGTGCCAGCAGCCTCAGGGGGCCTAACACTGAAGCTTTCTTT CASSLRGPNTEAFF TRBD1 few TRBJ1-1 TRBV11-3
TGTGCCAGCAGTTTTAAGGGGGCAACCACACACCAAGAGACCCAGTACTTC CASSFKGATTHQETQYF TRBD1 NA TRBJ2-5 TRBV28
TGTGCCAGCAGCTTAGCGGGCGCCGGGGAGCTGTTTTTT CASSLAGAGELFF NA NA TRBJ2-2 TRBV7-9
TGTGCCAGCTCACCGGCGAGCGGGATAACGTACGAGCAGTACTTC CASSPASGITYEQYF TRBD2 NA TRBJ2-7 TRBV18
TGTGCCAGCAGCTTTCAGGGTTCGGCTGAAAAACTGTTTTTT CASSFQGSAEKLFF NA NA TRBJ1-4 TRBV9
TGTGCCAGCTCACCTGAGAATTTGGTTAGCAATCAGCCCCAGCATTTT CASSPENLVSNQPQHF NA few TRBJ1-5 TRBV18